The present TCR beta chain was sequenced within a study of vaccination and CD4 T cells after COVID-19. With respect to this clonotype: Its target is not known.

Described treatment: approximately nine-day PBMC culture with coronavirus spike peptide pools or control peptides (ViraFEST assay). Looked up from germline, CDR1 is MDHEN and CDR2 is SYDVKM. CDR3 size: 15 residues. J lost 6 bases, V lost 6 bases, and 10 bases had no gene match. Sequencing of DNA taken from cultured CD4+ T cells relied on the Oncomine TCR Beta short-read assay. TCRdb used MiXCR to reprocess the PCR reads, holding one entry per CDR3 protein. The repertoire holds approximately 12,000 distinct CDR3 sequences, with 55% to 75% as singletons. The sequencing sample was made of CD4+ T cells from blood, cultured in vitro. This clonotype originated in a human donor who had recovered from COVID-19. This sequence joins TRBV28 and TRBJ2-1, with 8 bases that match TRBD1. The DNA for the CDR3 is TGTGCCAGCAGCCCGGCCAGGGGGCATGGCAATGAGCAGTTCTTC. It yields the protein CASSPARGHGNEQFF.